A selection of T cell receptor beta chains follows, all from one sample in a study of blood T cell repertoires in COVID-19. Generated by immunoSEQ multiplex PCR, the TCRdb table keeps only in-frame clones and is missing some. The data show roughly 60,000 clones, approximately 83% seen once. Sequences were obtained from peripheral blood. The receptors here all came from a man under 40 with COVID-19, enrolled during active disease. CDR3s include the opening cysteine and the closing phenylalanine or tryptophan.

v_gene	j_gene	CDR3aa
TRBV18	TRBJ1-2	CASSPSGGYGYTF
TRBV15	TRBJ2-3	CATSRDRAGTQYF
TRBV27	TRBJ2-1	CASSLIAGGYYNEQFF
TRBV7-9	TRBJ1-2	CASSFGQGRGYTF
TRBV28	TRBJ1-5	CASSFLGIGLSNQPQHF
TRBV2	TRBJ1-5	CASRGDRGSNQPQHF
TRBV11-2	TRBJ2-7	CASSPTVGYEQYF
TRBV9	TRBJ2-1	CASSVVPDRHNEQFF
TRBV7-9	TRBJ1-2	CASSSTYNYGYTF
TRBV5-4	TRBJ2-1	CASSFPSGSYNEQFF
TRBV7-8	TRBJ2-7	CATSSRAVSGSDEQYF
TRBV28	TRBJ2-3	CASSLISGRAEDTQYF
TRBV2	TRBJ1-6	CASKLTGPSSYNSPLHF
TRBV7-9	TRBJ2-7	CASSLDVGSYEQYF
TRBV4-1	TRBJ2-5	CASSPGTIQAETQYF
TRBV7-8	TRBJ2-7	CASSYTDEQYF
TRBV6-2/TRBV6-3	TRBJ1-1	CASSEITGVGTEAFF
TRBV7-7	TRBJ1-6	CASRITGGRVPLHF
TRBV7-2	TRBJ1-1	CASSLVGTATKKSAEAFF
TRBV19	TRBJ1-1	CASSGGVTAFF
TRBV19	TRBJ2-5	CASSKPGQETQYF
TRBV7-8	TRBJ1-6	CASSLGGNNLGSRSPLHF
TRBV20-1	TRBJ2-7	CSARVSYEQYF
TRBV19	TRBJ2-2	CASTPRGRGERNGELFF
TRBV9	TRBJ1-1	CASSVEPNTEAFF
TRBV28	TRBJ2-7	CASSSVQVEQYF
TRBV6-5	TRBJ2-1	CASSPDGGNRNEQFF